This TCR beta chain comes out of a study of human T cells and chemical hapten exposure. Study-wide context: DPC (0.01%) was patch tested on the upper back and read at 6 days. Alopecia areata, totalis and universalis patients, mostly female, were included.

The sample's time point: pre-sensitization, week 0. Treatment indicated: therapeutic diphenylcyclopropenone sensitization with weekly scalp DPC. As originally analysed: A typical sample had around 90,000 TCRs, with about 23,224 to 690,600 overall. From the RACE reads, TCRdb called clonotypes with MiXCR, one entry per CDR3 protein. TCRdb, not the original authors, processed these V and J calls. Found here are some 90,000 distinct CDR3 sequences, 8.5% of them singletons; the top ten hold 2.6%. This clonotype was counted ten times or more. The antigen is not known. General observations from the study: PT1 expanded TCR counts and patch test score correlated positively.

After removal of 4 bases from V and 5 bases from J, the junction contained 12 bases not matched to a gene. The V gene's germline CDR1 is LNHDA and CDR2 SQIVND (reference sequence). The CDR3 spans 17 residues. The gene calls are TRBV19 and TRBJ2-2; 8 bases align to TRBD2. This clonotype originated in a man aged 35 to 55 with alopecia areata. Some clones in this sample may be carry-over from other donors' samples. The sequenced sample was whole blood, obtained in connection with sensitization to the hapten diphenylcyclopropenone (DPC). The CDR3 reads CASSTFLLAGTTGELFF. The CDR3, as DNA: TGTGCCAGTAGTACTTTTTTGCTAGCGGGCACGACCGGGGAGCTGTTTTTT.